A single sample gave rise to the 10 T cell receptor beta chains below, sequenced in a study of vaccination and CD4 T cells after COVID-19. Once obtained from cultured CD4+ T cells, the DNA was sequenced using the Oncomine TCR Beta short-read assay. Each CDR3 protein gets one entry after TCRdb re-called the PCR reads with MiXCR. The table shows more than 15,000 distinct CDR3 sequences, with approximately 70% occurring only once. The antigens of these receptors remain unknown. Sample treatment: approximately nine-day PBMC culture with coronavirus spike peptide pools or control peptides (ViraFEST assay). The specimen was CD4+ T cells from blood, cultured in vitro. The source of these receptors is a human donor who had recovered from COVID-19.

The chain employs TRBV5-4 and TRBJ1-2, with TRBD1 matching 8 bases. Germline V lookup: CDR1 SGHNT, CDR2 YYREEE (reference sequence). V was clipped by 3 bases and J by 3 bases; unmatched bases: 7. The CDR3 loop spans 15 amino acids. The CDR3: CASSSTTGADYGYTF. The CDR3 DNA follows: TGTGCCAGCAGCTCAACGACAGGGGCCGACTATGGCTACACCTTC.

The genes are TRBV6-5 and TRBJ1-5; no reliable D call. Germline lookup yields CDR1 MNHEY and CDR2 SVGAGI. This CDR3 region has 17 residues. With 0 bases removed from V and 5 bases from J, the gap between germline ends came to 17 bases. The CDR3, as DNA: TGTGCCAGCAGTTACTCATGGTCCGGAGGGCTACATCAGCCCCAGCATTTT. Translated: CASSYSWSGGLHQPQHF.

CDR3: CASSSRGGKHNQPQHF. The CDR3 DNA is TGTGCCAGCAGTTCCCGCGGCGGGAAGCACAATCAGCCCCAGCATTTT. The rearrangement joins TRBV27 to TRBJ1-5, with unresolved D. V shed 4 bases and J shed 3 bases, with 16 bases lying between them. Germline V gives CDR1 MNHEY, CDR2 SMNVEV (reference sequence). This CDR3 is 16 amino acids long.

The genes are TRBV11-3 and TRBJ1-1; unclear D gene. The CDR3 is 13 amino acids. The germline V gene encodes CDR1 SGHNT and CDR2 YENEEA. The V end lost 10 bases, the J end lost 4 bases, and 16 bases lay between the germline ends. DNA of the CDR3: TGTGCCACCCGTAGGGTTGGGCGCACTGAAGCTTTCTTT. As protein: CATRRVGRTEAFF.

This chain connects TRBV20-1 to TRBJ2-7, with no clear D. Germline CDR1 reads DFQATT; CDR2 reads SNEGSKA (reference sequence). V lost 5 bases, J lost 2 bases, and 16 bases lay in between. The CDR3 runs to 14 residues. CDR3 in DNA: TGCAGTGCTGGATCGGACGGACCTCCCTACGAGCAGTACTTC. It encodes CSAGSDGPPYEQYF.

The chain is built from TRBV19 and TRBJ2-1; 8 nucleotides align to TRBD1. Germline-derived CDR1 and CDR2 are LNHDA and SQIVND (reference sequence). CDR3 length: 14 amino acids. With V trimmed by 9 bases and J by 5 bases, 9 bases remained unmatched. Here the CDR3 DNA reads TGTGCCAGCCGGTGGACAGGGTCCAACAATGAGCAGTTCTTC. It encodes CASRWTGSNNEQFF.

The genes are TRBV7-2 and TRBJ2-3; D uncertain. The length of the CDR3 is 15 residues. Germline CDR1 SGHTA, CDR2 FQGNSA. V dropped 5 bases and J dropped 0 bases, with 12 bases sitting between them. The CDR3 nucleotides read TGTGCCAGCAGCCGTTCGGTACCTAGCACAGATACGCAGTATTTT. Its protein is CASSRSVPSTDTQYF.

The chain combines TRBV19 with TRBJ1-2, with D uncertain. The CDR3 is 16 residues long. CDR1 is LNHDA and CDR2 is SQIVND in the germline V gene (reference sequence). The V and J ends lost 3 bases and 0 bases respectively, with 14 bases between them. CDR3 in DNA: TGTGCCAGTAGTATGGGCCCGGGGAGGACTAACTATGGCTACACCTTC. It translates to CASSMGPGRTNYGYTF. Drawing the rest from reference TRBV19 and TRBJ1-2, the complete variable domain is DGGITQSPKYLFRKEGQNVTLSCEQNLNHDAMYWYRQDPGQGLRLIYYSQIVNDFQKGDIAEGYSVSREKKESFPLTVTSAQKNPTAFYLCASSMGPGRTNYGYTFGSGTRLTVV.

This clonotype was seen a handful of times. The chain uses TRBV7-9 and TRBJ1-5, with D maybe TRBD1 (6 bases). V lost 2 bases, J lost 5 bases, and 13 bases lay in between. The CDR3 is 15 amino acids. The germline CDR1 and CDR2 sequences are SEHNR and FQNEAQ (reference sequence). The CDR3 protein is CASSLSGQFHQPQHF. The CDR3 nucleotides read TGTGCCAGCAGCTTATCCGGACAGTTTCATCAGCCCCAGCATTTT.

V usage is TRBV15 and J usage is TRBJ1-2, with 7 bases aligning to TRBD1. Per the germline V gene, CDR1 is LNHNV and CDR2 is YYDKDF (reference sequence). This CDR3 has 16 amino acids. After removal of 3 bases from V and 1 base from J, the junction contained 8 bases not matched to a gene. DNA of the CDR3: TGTGCCACCAGCAGCCCCACCCGGGACAGTAACTATGGCTACACCTTC. It specifies CATSSPTRDSNYGYTF.